Each of the 10 T cell receptor beta chains below was sequenced from the same sample in a study of cytomegalovirus exposure and HLA in healthy donors. The PCR made use of 60 Vbeta and 13 Jbeta primers. Libraries were prepared by immunoSEQ multiplex PCR; TCRdb keeps only in-frame clonotypes and omits some of them. Recorded for this sample: more than 40,000 clones. The sequenced material came from PBMCs. The receptors derive from a male donor in good health and CMV-seronegative.

The CDR3 DNA follows: TGTGCCAGCAGCCCCTATAGTGGCCAAGAGACCCAGTACTTC. Translation: CASSPYSGQETQYF. The V gene is TRBV7-3, the J gene TRBJ2-5; D remains ambiguous. Germline-derived CDR1 and CDR2 are SGHTA and FQGTGA. Trimming stripped 5 bases from V and 1 base from J, with 11 bases between. The CDR3 extends over 14 amino acids. Complete variable domain (other parts from reference TRBV7-3 and TRBJ2-5): GAGVSQTPSNKVTEKGKYVELRCDPISGHTALYWYRQSLGQGPEFLIYFQGTGAADDSGLPNDRFFAVRPEGSVSTLKIQRTERGDSAVYLCASSPYSGQETQYFGPGTRLLVL.

This chain connects TRBV6-5 to TRBJ2-1; D may be TRBD2 (6 bases). CDR3 length equals 12 residues. Between the trimmed V and J ends, which lost 2 bases and 7 bases, there was a span of 6 bases. The germline CDR1 and CDR2 sequences are MNHEY and SVGAGI. CDR3 nucleotide sequence: TGTGCCAGCAGTTACGGGGGGAATGAGCAGTTCTTC. The encoded protein is CASSYGGNEQFF.

V and J are TRBV4-3 and TRBJ2-7; unclear D gene. Trimming removed 0 bases at V and 5 bases at J, with 17 bases between. Germline lookup yields CDR1 LGHNA and CDR2 YSLEER. The CDR3 spans 16 residues. CDR3 amino acids: CASSQDFRVLTNEQYF. Written as DNA, the CDR3 is TGCGCCAGCAGCCAAGATTTTCGGGTATTGACGAACGAGCAGTACTTC.

The chain combines TRBV6-1 with TRBJ2-3, with TRBD2 matching over 8 bases. Germline V gene sequence: CDR1 MNHNS, CDR2 SASEGT. This CDR3 region has 15 residues. Trimming at V came to 1 base and at J to 4 bases, leaving 4 bases not matched to a gene. The DNA of the CDR3 is TGTGCCAGCAGTGAAGAGGTCGGGGGGGCAGATACGCAGTATTTT. This codes for CASSEEVGGADTQYF.

V is TRBV6-5 and J is TRBJ2-3; possible D gene TRBD2, 7 bases. The CDR3 is 15 amino acids. The V end was cut by 0 bases, the J end by 3 bases, with 10 bases between. Germline V gives CDR1 MNHEY, CDR2 SVGAGI. The CDR3 coding sequence is TGTGCCAGCAGTTACTCCGGGGGGCCGACAGATACGCAGTATTTT. It is translated as CASSYSGGPTDTQYF.

The chain uses TRBV4-3 and TRBJ1-5; tentative D call: TRBD1 (6 bases). V lost 4 bases and J 5 bases, leaving 9 bases between the germline ends. The germline V gene has CDR1 LGHNA and CDR2 YSLEER. CDR3 length: 13 residues. The CDR3 reads CASSLRQDQPQHF. As DNA, the CDR3 is TGCGCCAGCAGCCTCCGACAGGATCAGCCCCAGCATTTT.

The chain couples TRBV6-5 to TRBJ1-6; D gene uncertain. The CDR3 sequence is 13 residues long. Germline V gene sequence: CDR1 MNHEY, CDR2 SVGAGI. The ends were cut back, 0 bases at V and 11 bases at J, with 8 bases in the middle. CDR3 region: CASSYSGSPPLHF. The CDR3 nucleotides read TGTGCCAGCAGTTACTCGGGTAGCCCACCCCTCCACTTT.

The chain joins TRBV11-3 to TRBJ2-1; 7 bases are shared with TRBD1. Losses at the gene ends were 3 bases for V and 3 bases for J; bases not matched to a gene: 2. Germline lookup yields CDR1 SGHNT and CDR2 YENEEA. The CDR3 is 14 residues long. CDR3 residues: CASSLGTVYNEQFF. The CDR3 DNA follows: TGTGCCAGCAGCTTGGGGACAGTCTACAATGAGCAGTTCTTC.

CDR3 residues: CASSSTSTARNTEAFF. For the CDR3, the DNA is TGTGCCAGCAGCTCGACCTCGACAGCCCGGAACACTGAAGCTTTCTTT. The chain uses TRBV7-8 and TRBJ1-1; D is possibly TRBD1 (5 bases). CDR3 length equals 16 residues. The germline gives CDR1 SGHVS, CDR2 FQNEAQ. Trimming cost V 4 bases and J 1 base, with 16 bases left between them.

J is TRBJ2-1 and V is TRBV5-1, with no clear D. Trimming cost V 1 base and J 8 bases, with 10 bases left between them. CDR1 is SGHRS and CDR2 is YFSETQ in the germline V gene. The CDR3 has 13 amino acids. Here the CDR3 reads CASSLSSKDEQFF. Here the CDR3 DNA reads TGCGCCAGCAGCTTGAGTAGCAAGGATGAGCAGTTCTTC.